Each of the 9 T cell receptor beta chains below was sequenced from the same sample in a study of shared clonotypes between healthy human individuals. Sequencing was performed with immunoSEQ multiplex PCR; in TCRdb, only in-frame clones are kept and a portion is missing. The sample comprises approximately 470,000 clones, more than 75% of which are singletons, and approximately 12% rests with the top ten. The sample comprised PBMCs. The receptors originated from a woman aged 35 to 49 in good health. Some clones in this sample may be carry-over from other donors' samples.

A few counts support this clone. CDR3 protein: CASSVVEGEAFF. Written as DNA, the CDR3 is TGTGCCAGCAGCGTAGTAGAGGGTGAAGCTTTCTTT. V gene TRBV9 combines with J gene TRBJ1-1, with no clear D. The germline CDR1 and CDR2 sequences are SGDLS and YYNGEE. The length of the CDR3 is 12 residues. The V end lost 0 bases, the J end lost 7 bases, and 7 bases lay between the germline ends.

DNA of the CDR3: TGTGCCAGCAGTGAAGCGCATCTGGGGGCATTGGGTGGCTACACCTTC. It yields the protein CASSEAHLGALGGYTF. This sequence joins TRBV2 and TRBJ1-2, with D tentatively TRBD1 (6 bases). The CDR3 is made up of 16 amino acids. V dropped 0 bases and J dropped 7 bases, with 18 bases sitting between them. Germline assignment: CDR1 SNHLY and CDR2 FYNNEI.

V is TRBV21-1 and J is TRBJ2-7; the D call TRBD1 from the table was never checked on the DNA. TRBV21-1 is a recognized pseudogene. This CDR3 has 14 residues. This chain's CDR3 is CASSPGFSSYEQYF. The CDR3 nucleotides are TGTGCCAGCAGTCCAGGGTTTAGCTCCTACGAGCAGTACTTC.

The chain carries TRBV29-1 and TRBJ2-1; 8 bases are a match to TRBD2. J was trimmed by 10 bases and V by 4 bases; bases with no gene match: 9. The CDR3 loop spans 13 amino acids. CDR1 and CDR2 (germline): SQVTM, ANQGSEA. CDR3 in DNA: TGCAGCGTTGCTCCCAGCGGGAGTACGGAGCAGTTCTTC. Its protein product is CSVAPSGSTEQFF.

The V call is TRBV18, the J call TRBJ2-7; 10 nucleotides align to TRBD1. This CDR3 is built from 16 residues. The J segment lost 2 bases and the V segment lost 3 bases, leaving 7 bases of the junction unmatched. The germline V gene has CDR1 KGHSH and CDR2 LQKENI. The DNA for the CDR3 is TGTGCCAGCTCACCGCTCCGGGACAGGGGAACCTACGAGCAGTACTTC. This translates into CASSPLRDRGTYEQYF.

The V gene is TRBV20-1, the J gene TRBJ2-7, with D uncertain. Trimming stripped 3 bases from V and 5 bases from J, with 5 bases between. The CDR3 is 10 residues long. Germline V CDR1 and CDR2: DFQATT, SNEGSKA (reference sequence). The CDR3 sequence: CSASRDEQYF. The CDR3, as DNA: TGCAGTGCTAGCCGGGACGAGCAGTACTTC.

The V call is TRBV30, the J call TRBJ1-2; maybe TRBD1 (5 bases). This CDR3 contains 11 residues. V lost 0 bases and J 13 bases, leaving 12 bases between the germline ends. The germline V gene has CDR1 GTSNPN and CDR2 SVGIG (reference sequence). The CDR3 DNA reads as TGTGCCTGGAGTGTTGGGGCCCTAGGCACCTTC. This gives the protein CAWSVGALGTF.

This chain connects TRBV18 to TRBJ1-4, with 7 bases lining up with TRBD1. Per the germline V gene, CDR1 is KGHSH and CDR2 is LQKENI. J gave up 4 bases and V 2 bases, and 4 bases lay outside the gene matches. This CDR3 spans 15 amino acids. The DNA for the CDR3 is TGTGCCAGCTCACCATGGACAGGACATAATGAAAAACTGTTTTTT. This codes for CASSPWTGHNEKLFF.

The chain carries TRBV19 and TRBJ2-3, with 8 bases fitting TRBD1. J lost 6 bases, V lost 4 bases, and 6 bases had no gene match. Germline CDR1 is LNHDA and CDR2 is SQIVND (reference sequence). CDR3 length equals 14 residues. CDR3 protein: CASSRRTGYDTQYF. Written as DNA, the CDR3 is TGTGCCAGTAGTAGACGGACAGGGTACGATACGCAGTATTTT.